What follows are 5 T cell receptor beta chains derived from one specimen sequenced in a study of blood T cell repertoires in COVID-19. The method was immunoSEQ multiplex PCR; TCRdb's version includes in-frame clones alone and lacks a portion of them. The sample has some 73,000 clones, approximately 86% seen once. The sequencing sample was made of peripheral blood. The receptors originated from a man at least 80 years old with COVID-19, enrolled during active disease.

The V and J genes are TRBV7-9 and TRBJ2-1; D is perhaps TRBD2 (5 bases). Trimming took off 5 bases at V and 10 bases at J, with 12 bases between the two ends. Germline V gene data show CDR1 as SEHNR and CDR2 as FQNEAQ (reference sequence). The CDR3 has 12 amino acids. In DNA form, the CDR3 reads TGTGCCAGCAGCGCCCACGGGGAGGAGCAGTTCTTC. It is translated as CASSAHGEEQFF.

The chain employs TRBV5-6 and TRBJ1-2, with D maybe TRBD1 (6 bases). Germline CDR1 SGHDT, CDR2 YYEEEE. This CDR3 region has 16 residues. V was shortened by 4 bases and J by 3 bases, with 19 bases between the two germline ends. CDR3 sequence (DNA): TGTGCCAGCAGCCTTATCGGGGACAAAAGGGACTATGGCTACACCTTC. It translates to CASSLIGDKRDYGYTF.

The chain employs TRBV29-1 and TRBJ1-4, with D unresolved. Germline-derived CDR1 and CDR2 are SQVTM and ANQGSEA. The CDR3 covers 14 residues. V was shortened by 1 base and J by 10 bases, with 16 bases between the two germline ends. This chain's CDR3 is CSVEVVGARGKLFF. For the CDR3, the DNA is TGCAGCGTTGAAGTTGTGGGCGCCCGGGGAAAACTGTTTTTT. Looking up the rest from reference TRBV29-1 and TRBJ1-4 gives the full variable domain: SAVISQKPSRDICQRGTSLTIQCQVDSQVTMMFWYRQQPGQSLTLIATANQGSEATYESGFVIDKFPISRPNLTFSTLTVSNMSPEDSSIYLCSVEVVGARGKLFFGSGTQLSVL.

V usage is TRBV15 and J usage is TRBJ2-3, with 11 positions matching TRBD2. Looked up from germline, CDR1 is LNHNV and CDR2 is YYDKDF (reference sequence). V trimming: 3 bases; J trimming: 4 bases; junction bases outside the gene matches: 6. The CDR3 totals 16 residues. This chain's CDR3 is CATSSPLAGEADTQYF. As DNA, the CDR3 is TGTGCCACCAGCAGCCCACTAGCGGGGGAGGCAGATACGCAGTATTTT. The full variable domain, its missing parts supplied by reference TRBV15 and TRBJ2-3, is DAMVIQNPRYQVTQFGKPVTLSCSQTLNHNVMYWYQQKSSQAPKLLFHYYDKDFNNEADTPDNFQSRRPNTSFCFLDIRSPGLGDTAMYLCATSSPLAGEADTQYFGPGTRLTVL.

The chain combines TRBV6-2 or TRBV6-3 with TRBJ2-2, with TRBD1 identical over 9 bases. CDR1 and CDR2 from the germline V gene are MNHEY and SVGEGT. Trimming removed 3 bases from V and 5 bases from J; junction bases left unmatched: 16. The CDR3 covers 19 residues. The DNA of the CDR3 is TGTGCCAGCAGTTATGTCTCGGGAAGCGGGACAGGGTGGACCGGGGAGCTGTTTTTT. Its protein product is CASSYVSGSGTGWTGELFF.